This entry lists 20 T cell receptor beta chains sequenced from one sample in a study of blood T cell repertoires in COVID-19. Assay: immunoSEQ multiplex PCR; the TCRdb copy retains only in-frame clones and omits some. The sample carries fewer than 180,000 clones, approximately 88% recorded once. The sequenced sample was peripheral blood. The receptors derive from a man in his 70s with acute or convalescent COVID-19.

The CDR3 is CASSLIPPDRAHTGELFF. The DNA for the CDR3 is TGTGCCAGCAGTTTAATCCCACCGGACAGGGCCCACACCGGGGAGCTGTTTTTT. V gene TRBV27 combines with J gene TRBJ2-2, with 8 bases lining up with TRBD1. There are 18 residues in the CDR3. Trimming took 2 bases from V and 3 from J; bases not matched to a gene: 11. Germline assignment: CDR1 MNHEY and CDR2 SMNVEV (reference sequence).

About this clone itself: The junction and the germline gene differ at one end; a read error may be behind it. DNA of the CDR3: TGTGCCAGCAGCTTAGAAGGGGGCCAGGGGGAGATGTTTTTT. Encoded protein: CASSLEGGQGEMFF. The J gene is TRBJ2-2, the V gene TRBV7-6; 7 bases are shared with TRBD1. Germline-derived CDR1 and CDR2 are SGHVS and FNYEAQ. The CDR3 consists of 14 residues.

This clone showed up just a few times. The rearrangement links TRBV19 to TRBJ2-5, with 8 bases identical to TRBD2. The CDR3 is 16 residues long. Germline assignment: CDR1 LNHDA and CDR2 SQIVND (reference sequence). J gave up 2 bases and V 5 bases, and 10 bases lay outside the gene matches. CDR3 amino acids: CASSRIAGPYQETQYF. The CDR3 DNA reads TGTGCCAGTAGTCGGATAGCGGGGCCGTATCAAGAGACCCAGTACTTC.

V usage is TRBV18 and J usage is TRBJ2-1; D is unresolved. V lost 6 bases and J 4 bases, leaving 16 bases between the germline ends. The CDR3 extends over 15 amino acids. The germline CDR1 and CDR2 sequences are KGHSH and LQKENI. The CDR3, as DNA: TGTGCCAGCTCCCCGCCGGGTCTCCAGTACAATGAGCAGTTCTTC. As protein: CASSPPGLQYNEQFF.

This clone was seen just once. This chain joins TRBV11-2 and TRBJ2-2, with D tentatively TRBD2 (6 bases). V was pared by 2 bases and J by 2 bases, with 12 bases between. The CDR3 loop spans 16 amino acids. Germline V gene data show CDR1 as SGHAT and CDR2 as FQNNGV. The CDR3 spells CASSLTGGVNTGELFF. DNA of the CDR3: TGTGCCAGCAGCTTAACGGGCGGGGTAAACACCGGGGAGCTGTTTTTT.

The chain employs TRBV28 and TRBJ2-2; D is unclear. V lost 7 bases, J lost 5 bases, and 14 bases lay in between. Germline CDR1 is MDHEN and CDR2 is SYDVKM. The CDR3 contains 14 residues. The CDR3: CASKFEERTGELFF. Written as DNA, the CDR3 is TGTGCCAGCAAGTTCGAGGAAAGGACCGGGGAGCTGTTTTTT.

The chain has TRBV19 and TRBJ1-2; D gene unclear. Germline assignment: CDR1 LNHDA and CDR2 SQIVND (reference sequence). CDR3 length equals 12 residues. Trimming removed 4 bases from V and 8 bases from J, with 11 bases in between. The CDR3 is CASSTYGGGYTF. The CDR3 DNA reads TGTGCCAGTAGTACCTACGGCGGGGGCTACACCTTC.

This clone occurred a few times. CDR3 loop: CASSKGQGRYEQYF. The CDR3 DNA sequence: TGTGCCAGCAGCAAAGGACAGGGACGCTACGAGCAGTACTTC. This chain uses TRBV5-6 with TRBJ2-7; the match to TRBD1 covers 8 bases. The CDR3 has 14 residues. J lost 3 bases, V lost 4 bases, and 6 bases had no gene match. CDR1 and CDR2 from the germline V gene are SGHDT and YYEEEE.

CDR3 nucleotides: TGTGCCAGCGAACTAACGGCGAACACTGAAGCTTTCTTT. It codes for CASELTANTEAFF. This chain joins TRBV28 and TRBJ1-1; D uncertain. The CDR3 has 13 residues. Trimming shortened V by 8 bases and J by 1 base, and 11 bases separated the two germline ends. Germline V gene sequence: CDR1 MDHEN, CDR2 SYDVKM. The whole variable domain, remainder taken from reference TRBV28 and TRBJ1-1, is DVKVTQSSRYLVKRTGEKVFLECVQDMDHENMFWYRQDPGLGLRLIYFSYDVKMKEKGDIPEGYSVSREKKERFSLILESASTNQTSMYLCASELTANTEAFFGQGTRLTVV.

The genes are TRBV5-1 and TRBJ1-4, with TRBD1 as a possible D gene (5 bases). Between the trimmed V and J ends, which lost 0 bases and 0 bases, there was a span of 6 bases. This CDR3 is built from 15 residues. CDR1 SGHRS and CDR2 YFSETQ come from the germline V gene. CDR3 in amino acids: CASSLVTATNEKLFF. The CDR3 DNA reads TGCGCCAGCAGCTTGGTGACAGCAACTAATGAAAAACTGTTTTTT.

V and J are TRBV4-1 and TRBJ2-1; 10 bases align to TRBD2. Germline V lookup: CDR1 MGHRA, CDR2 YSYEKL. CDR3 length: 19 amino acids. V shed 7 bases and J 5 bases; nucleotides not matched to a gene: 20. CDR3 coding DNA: TGCGCCAGCACCCCCTCTCCGGTAGCGGGGGGTCCCGCGGACAATGAGCAGTTCTTC. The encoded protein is CASTPSPVAGGPADNEQFF.

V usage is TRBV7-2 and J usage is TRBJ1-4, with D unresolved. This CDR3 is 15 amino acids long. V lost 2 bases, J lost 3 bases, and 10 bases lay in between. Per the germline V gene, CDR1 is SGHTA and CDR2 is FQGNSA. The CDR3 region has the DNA TGTGCCAGCAGCTTAAGATTTGGCCCTAATGAAAAACTGTTTTTT. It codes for CASSLRFGPNEKLFF.

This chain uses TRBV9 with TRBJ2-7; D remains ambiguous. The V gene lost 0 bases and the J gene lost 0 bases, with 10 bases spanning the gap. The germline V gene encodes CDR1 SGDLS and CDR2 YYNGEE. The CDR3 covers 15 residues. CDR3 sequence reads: CASSVGTGYSYEQYF. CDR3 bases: TGTGCCAGCAGCGTAGGAACGGGTTACTCCTACGAGCAGTACTTC.

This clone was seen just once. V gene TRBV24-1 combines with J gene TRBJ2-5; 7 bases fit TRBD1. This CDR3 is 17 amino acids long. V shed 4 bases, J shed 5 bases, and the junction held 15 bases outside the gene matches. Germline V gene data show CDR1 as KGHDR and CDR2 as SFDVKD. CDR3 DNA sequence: TGTGCCACCAGTGAGCCTCCGGGACAGTCTATTAGGGAGACCCAGTACTTC. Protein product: CATSEPPGQSIRETQYF.

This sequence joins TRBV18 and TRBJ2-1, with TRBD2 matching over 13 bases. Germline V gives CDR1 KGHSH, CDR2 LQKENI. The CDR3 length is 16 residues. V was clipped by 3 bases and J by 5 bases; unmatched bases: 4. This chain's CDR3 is CASSPTLAGGHNEQFF. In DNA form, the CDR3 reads TGTGCCAGCTCACCGACACTAGCGGGAGGGCACAATGAGCAGTTCTTC. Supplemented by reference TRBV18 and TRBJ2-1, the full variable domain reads NAGVMQNPRHLVRRRGQEARLRCSPMKGHSHVYWYRQLPEEGLKFMVYLQKENIIDESGMPKERFSAEFPKEGPSILRIQQVVRGDSAAYFCASSPTLAGGHNEQFFGPGTRLTVL.

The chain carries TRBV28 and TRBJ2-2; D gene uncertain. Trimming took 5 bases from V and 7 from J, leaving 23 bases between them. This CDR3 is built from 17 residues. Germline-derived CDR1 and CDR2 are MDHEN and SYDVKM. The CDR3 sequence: CASSPAGWAGRIGELFF. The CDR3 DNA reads TGTGCCAGCAGTCCTGCCGGTTGGGCAGGTAGGATCGGGGAGCTGTTTTTT.

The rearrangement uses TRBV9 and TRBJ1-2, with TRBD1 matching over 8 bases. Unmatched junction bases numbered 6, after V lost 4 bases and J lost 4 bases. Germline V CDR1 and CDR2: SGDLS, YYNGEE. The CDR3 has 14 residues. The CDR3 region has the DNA TGTGCCAGCAGCCAGGACAGGGTCGGCTATGGCTACACCTTC. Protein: CASSQDRVGYGYTF.

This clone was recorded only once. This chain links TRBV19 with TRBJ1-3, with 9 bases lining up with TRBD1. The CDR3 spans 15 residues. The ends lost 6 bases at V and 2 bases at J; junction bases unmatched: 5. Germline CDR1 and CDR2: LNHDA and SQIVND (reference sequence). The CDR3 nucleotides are TGTGCCAGTAGCACCACAGGGGGCCCTGGAAACACCATATATTTT. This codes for CASSTTGGPGNTIYF.

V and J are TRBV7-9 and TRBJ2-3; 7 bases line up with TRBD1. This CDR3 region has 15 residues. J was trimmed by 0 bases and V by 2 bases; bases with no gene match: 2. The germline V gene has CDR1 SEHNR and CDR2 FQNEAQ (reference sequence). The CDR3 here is CASSLTGQSTDTQYF. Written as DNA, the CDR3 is TGTGCCAGCAGCTTAACGGGACAGAGCACAGATACGCAGTATTTT.

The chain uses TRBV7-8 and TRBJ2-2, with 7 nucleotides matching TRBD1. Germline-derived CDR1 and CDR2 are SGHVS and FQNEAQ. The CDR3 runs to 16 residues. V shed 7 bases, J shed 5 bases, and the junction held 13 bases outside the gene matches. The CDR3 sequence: CASTPLGQLGTGELFF. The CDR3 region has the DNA TGTGCCAGCACCCCGCTGGGACAGTTGGGGACCGGGGAGCTGTTTTTT.